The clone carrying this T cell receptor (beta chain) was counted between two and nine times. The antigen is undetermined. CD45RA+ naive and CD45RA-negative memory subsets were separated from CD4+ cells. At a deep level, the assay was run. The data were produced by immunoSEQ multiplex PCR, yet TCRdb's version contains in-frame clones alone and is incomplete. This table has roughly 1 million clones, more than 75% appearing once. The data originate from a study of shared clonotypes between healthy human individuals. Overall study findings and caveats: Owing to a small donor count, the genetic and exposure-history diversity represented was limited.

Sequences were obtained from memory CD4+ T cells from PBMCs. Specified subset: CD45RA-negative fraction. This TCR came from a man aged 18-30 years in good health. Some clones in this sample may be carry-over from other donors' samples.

DNA of the CDR3: TGTGCCAGTACAGGAGCCGCTGGAAACACCATATATTTT. Protein product: CASTGAAGNTIYF. The chain has TRBV19 and TRBJ1-3; no firm D call. Trimming removed 7 bases at V and 2 bases at J, with 9 bases between. The germline V gene encodes CDR1 LNHDA and CDR2 SQIVND (reference sequence). The CDR3 contains 13 residues. The whole variable domain, remainder taken from reference TRBV19 and TRBJ1-3, is DGGITQSPKYLFRKEGQNVTLSCEQNLNHDAMYWYRQDPGQGLRLIYYSQIVNDFQKGDIAEGYSVSREKKESFPLTVTSAQKNPTAFYLCASTGAAGNTIYFGEGSWLTVV.